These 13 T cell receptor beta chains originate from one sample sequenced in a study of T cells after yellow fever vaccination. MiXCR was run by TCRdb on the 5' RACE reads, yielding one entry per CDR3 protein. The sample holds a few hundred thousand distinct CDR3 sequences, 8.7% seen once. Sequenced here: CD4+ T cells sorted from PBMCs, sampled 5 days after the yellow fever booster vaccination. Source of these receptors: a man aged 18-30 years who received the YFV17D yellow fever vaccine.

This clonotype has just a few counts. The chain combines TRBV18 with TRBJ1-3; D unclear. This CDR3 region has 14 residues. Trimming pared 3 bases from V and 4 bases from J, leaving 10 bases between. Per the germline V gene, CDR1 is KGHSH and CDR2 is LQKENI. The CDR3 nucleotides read TGTGCCAGCTCACCGATGGGGAGCGGAAACACCATATATTTT. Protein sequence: CASSPMGSGNTIYF.

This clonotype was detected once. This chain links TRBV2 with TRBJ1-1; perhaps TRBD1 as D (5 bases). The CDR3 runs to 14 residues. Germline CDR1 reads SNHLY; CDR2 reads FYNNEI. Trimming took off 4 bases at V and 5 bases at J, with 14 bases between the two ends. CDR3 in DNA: TGTGCCAGCAGTGCCTTGGGGGATAGAACTGAAGCTTTCTTT. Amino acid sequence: CASSALGDRTEAFF.

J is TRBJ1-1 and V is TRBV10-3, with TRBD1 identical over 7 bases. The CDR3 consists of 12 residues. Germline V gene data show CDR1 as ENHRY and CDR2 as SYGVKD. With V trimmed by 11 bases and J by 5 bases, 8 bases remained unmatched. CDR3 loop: CAATDRDTEAFF. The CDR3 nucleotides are TGTGCCGCCACTGACAGGGATACTGAAGCTTTCTTT.

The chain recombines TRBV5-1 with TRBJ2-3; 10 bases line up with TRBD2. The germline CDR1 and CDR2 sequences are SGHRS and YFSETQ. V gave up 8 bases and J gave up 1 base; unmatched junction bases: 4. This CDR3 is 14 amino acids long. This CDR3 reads CASRSGGGTDTQYF. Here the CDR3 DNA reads TGCGCCAGTCGGAGCGGGGGGGGCACAGATACGCAGTATTTT.

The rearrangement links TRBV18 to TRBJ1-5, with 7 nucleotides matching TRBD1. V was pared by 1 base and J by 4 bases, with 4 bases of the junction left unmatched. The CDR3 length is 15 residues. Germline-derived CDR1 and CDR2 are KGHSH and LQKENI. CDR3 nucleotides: TGTGCCAGCTCACCACTCGGGACAGAAAATCAGCCCCAGCATTTT. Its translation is CASSPLGTENQPQHF.

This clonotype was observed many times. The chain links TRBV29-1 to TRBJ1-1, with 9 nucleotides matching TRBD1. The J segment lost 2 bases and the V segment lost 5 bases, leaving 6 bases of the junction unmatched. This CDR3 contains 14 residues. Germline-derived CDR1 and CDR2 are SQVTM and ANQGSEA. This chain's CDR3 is CSVTGGEGNTEAFF. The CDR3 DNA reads TGCAGCGTTACAGGGGGCGAGGGAAACACTGAAGCTTTCTTT.

The CDR3 bases are TGCGCCAGCAGCCAGCCTACAGGGGGAAGGGGAACTGAAGCTTTCTTT. This encodes CASSQPTGGRGTEAFF. V gene TRBV4-1 combines with J gene TRBJ1-1; the match to TRBD1 covers 8 bases. J was trimmed by 5 bases and V by 3 bases; bases with no gene match: 11. CDR1 is MGHRA, CDR2 YSYEKL, per germline. The CDR3 sequence is 16 residues long.

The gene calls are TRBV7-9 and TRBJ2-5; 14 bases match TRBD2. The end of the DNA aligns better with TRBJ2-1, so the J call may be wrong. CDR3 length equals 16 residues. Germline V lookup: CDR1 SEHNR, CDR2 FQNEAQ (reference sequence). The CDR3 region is CASSSGLAGGEETQFF. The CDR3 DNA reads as TGTGCCAGCAGCTCCGGACTAGCGGGGGGAGAAGAGACCCAGTTCTTC.

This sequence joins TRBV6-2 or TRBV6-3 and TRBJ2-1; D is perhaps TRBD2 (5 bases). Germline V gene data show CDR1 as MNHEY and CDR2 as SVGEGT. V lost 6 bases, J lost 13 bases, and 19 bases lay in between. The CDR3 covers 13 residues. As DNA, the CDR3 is TGTGCCAGCAGCCGTGACTCCACGGCGGGTCAGTTCTTC. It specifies CASSRDSTAGQFF.

CDR3 sequence reads: CASSVTGANYGYTF. Written as DNA, the CDR3 is TGTGCCAGCAGTGTGACAGGCGCTAACTATGGCTACACCTTC. V and J are TRBV2 and TRBJ1-2; a possible D gene is TRBD1 (6 bases). The length of the CDR3 is 14 residues. Between the trimmed V and J ends, which lost 4 bases and 0 bases, there was a span of 9 bases. Germline V gives CDR1 SNHLY, CDR2 FYNNEI.

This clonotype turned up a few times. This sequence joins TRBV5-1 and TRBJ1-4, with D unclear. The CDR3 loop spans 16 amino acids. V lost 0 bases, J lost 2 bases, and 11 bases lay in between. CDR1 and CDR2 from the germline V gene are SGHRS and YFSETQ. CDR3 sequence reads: CASSLGHTTTNEKLFF. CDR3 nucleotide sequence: TGCGCCAGCAGCTTGGGTCATACTACTACTAATGAAAAACTGTTTTTT.

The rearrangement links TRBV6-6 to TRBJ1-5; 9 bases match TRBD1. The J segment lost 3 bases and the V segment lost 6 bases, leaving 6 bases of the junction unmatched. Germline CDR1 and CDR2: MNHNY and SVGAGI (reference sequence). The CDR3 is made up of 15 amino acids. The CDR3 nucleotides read TGTGCCAGCAGCCAGGACAGGGGCGACAATCAGCCCCAGCATTTT. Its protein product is CASSQDRGDNQPQHF.

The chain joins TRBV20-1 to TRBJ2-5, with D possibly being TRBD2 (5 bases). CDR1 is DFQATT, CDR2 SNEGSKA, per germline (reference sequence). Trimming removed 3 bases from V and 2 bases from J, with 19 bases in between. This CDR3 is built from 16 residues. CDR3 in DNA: TGCAGTGCTAGGAGGGAAGTTTTATCCTGGCAAGAGACCCAGTACTTC. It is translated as CSARREVLSWQETQYF.